The entry that follows covers one TCR beta chain sequence. The antigen remains undetermined. This sample is part of a study of metastatic and nonmetastatic thyroid tumors. Each patient came to thyroid surgery without any prior treatment (of any kind). TCRdb re-analyzed the PCR reads through MiXCR. The sample lists about 6,200 clones; roughly 29% were seen once. Losses at the gene ends were 5 bases for V and 10 bases for J; bases not matched to a gene: 17. CDR3 length: 15 residues. Germline V gene data show CDR1 as LNHDA and CDR2 as SQIVND (reference sequence). General observations from the study: A significant increase in TCR beta diversity was reportedly seen in malignant thyroid tumors relative to benign nodules, in blood and tumor.

J is TRBJ2-7 and V is TRBV19, with 7 bases lining up with TRBD2. Sequenced sample: adjacent normal tissue. The receptor's source is a female donor with papillary thyroid cancer or a benign thyroid nodule (not recorded which). Some clones in this sample may be carry-over from other donors' samples. CDR3 region: CASSRAGERTGEQYF. In DNA, the CDR3 is TGTGCCAGTAGTCGGGCGGGAGAGCGTACGGGCGAACAGTACTTC.